These 10 T cell receptor beta chains share one sample of origin, sequenced in a study of regulatory T cells in long-lasting Graves disease. As for time point: persistent/refractory GD, antithyroid drugs over 5 years with positive TRAb. Preparation of the TCR library used RNA extracted from PBMCs. iRepertoire HTBI primers and Arm-PCR of CDR3 regions built TCR beta libraries. In TCRdb, the multiplex PCR reads were re-called with MiXCR into one record per CDR3 protein. Seen here are 400,000 to 450,000 distinct CDR3 sequences, 23% observed once, and the top ten hold around 26%. Specimen: peripheral blood mononuclear cells (PBMCs), collected when the disease was refractory, from a patient treated with antithyroid drugs. These receptors were collected from a female donor with Graves disease.

As for this clonotype: At one end the junction does not follow the germline gene, possibly because of a read error. The rearrangement joins TRBV4-3 to TRBJ2-7; D is perhaps TRBD2 (6 bases). CDR3 length: 16 amino acids. Germline V lookup: CDR1 LGHNA, CDR2 YSLEER. This CDR3 is CAGSHFLGDSDYEQYF. The CDR3 DNA is TGCGCCGGCAGCCATTTTCTGGGGGACTCTGACTACGAGCAGTACTTC.

The sample holds many counts of this clonotype. The chain joins TRBV6-1 to TRBJ1-6, with D tentatively TRBD1 (6 bases). The V end lost 9 bases, the J end lost 7 bases, and 19 bases lay between the germline ends. The CDR3 extends over 15 amino acids. CDR1 MNHNS and CDR2 SASEGT come from the germline V gene. The CDR3 is CARTGRTTVNSPLHF. As DNA, the CDR3 is TGTGCCAGGACAGGACGGACTACTGTAAATTCACCCCTCCACTTT.

This clonotype has ten or more counts. V gene TRBV20-1 combines with J gene TRBJ1-1, with a weak D call TRBD1 (6 bases). In germline, CDR1 is DFQATT, CDR2 SNEGSKA (reference sequence). The V and J ends lost 5 bases and 10 bases respectively, with 14 bases between them. CDR3 size: 11 residues. The DNA of the CDR3 is TGCAGTGCTCCCTCGGGGGGCCGAGCTTTCTTT. Protein: CSAPSGGRAFF.

This rearrangement joins TRBV7-8 to TRBJ2-4; perhaps TRBD1 as D (5 bases). Germline loops: CDR1 SGHVS, CDR2 FQNEAQ. The CDR3 contains 15 residues. The germline V and J ends were trimmed by 5 bases and 2 bases, with 13 bases remaining between them. The CDR3 region is CASSPNAGTKNIQYF. As DNA, the CDR3 is TGTGCCAGCAGCCCTAACGCAGGGACCAAAAACATTCAGTACTTC.

This clonotype was recorded many times. The chain uses TRBV20-1 and TRBJ1-6, with D possibly matching TRBD1 (5 bases). Germline V lookup: CDR1 DFQATT, CDR2 SNEGSKA (reference sequence). The CDR3 length is 15 residues. V was trimmed by 0 bases and J by 7 bases, leaving 13 bases between them. The CDR3 protein is CSARDGAGVNSPLHF. The DNA for the CDR3 is TGCAGTGCTAGAGATGGGGCAGGAGTGAATTCACCCCTCCACTTT.

This clonotype has just a few counts. The chain has TRBV5-1 and TRBJ2-7; the match to TRBD2 covers 11 bases. CDR1 is SGHRS and CDR2 is YFSETQ in the germline V gene. CDR3 size: 15 residues. V was pared by 4 bases and J by 2 bases, with 5 bases of the junction left unmatched. CDR3 DNA sequence: TGCGCCAGCAGCCAGGTAGCGGGAGGGCCCTACGAGCAGTACTTC. This encodes CASSQVAGGPYEQYF.

This clonotype was seen only a few times. V gene TRBV29-1 combines with J gene TRBJ1-1; no clear D gene. V lost 0 bases and J lost 1, with 9 bases in between. From germline, CDR1 is SQVTM and CDR2 ANQGSEA. CDR3 size: 14 residues. DNA of the CDR3: TGCAGCGTTGAAGAAATGGGGAAGAACACTGAAGCTTTCTTT. It codes for CSVEEMGKNTEAFF.

The chain combines TRBV2 with TRBJ2-3; 11 bases match TRBD2. Germline loops: CDR1 SNHLY, CDR2 FYNNEI. Trimming cost V 8 bases and J 3 bases; bases outside gene matches: 16. The CDR3 spans 18 residues. This CDR3 is CASGEAMTSGIVTDTQYF. CDR3 DNA sequence: TGTGCCAGCGGAGAAGCCATGACTAGCGGGATAGTAACAGATACGCAGTATTTT.

This clonotype has a handful of counts. The chain recombines TRBV9 with TRBJ2-5, with D possibly matching TRBD2 (5 bases). Germline values: CDR1 SGDLS, CDR2 YYNGEE. This CDR3 spans 16 amino acids. V lost 4 bases to trimming and J lost 3 bases, with 19 bases between them. The CDR3 DNA follows: TGTGCCAGCAGCACCATGCCCCGTGGGAGTGAAGAGACCCAGTACTTC. The encoded protein is CASSTMPRGSEETQYF.

V and J are TRBV6-5 and TRBJ1-2; D perhaps matches TRBD1 (6 bases). This CDR3 comprises 11 residues. V lost 8 bases and J lost 8, with 12 bases in between. CDR1 and CDR2 (germline): MNHEY, SVGAGI. The CDR3 DNA reads as TGTGCCAGCGGTTCGGGGGCCGGCTACACCTTC. Translated, it gives CASGSGAGYTF.